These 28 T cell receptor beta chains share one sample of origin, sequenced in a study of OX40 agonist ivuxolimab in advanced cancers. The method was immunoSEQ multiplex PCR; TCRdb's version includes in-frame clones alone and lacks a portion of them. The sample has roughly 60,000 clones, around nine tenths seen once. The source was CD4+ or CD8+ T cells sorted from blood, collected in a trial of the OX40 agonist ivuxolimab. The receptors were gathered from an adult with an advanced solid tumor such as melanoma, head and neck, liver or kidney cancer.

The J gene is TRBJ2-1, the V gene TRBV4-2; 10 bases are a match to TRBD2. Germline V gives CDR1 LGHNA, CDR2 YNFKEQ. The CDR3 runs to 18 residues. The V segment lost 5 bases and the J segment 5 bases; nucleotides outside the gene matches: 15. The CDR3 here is CASSGKTSSGRENNEQFF. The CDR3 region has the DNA TGTGCCAGCAGCGGCAAGACCTCCAGCGGGAGGGAAAACAATGAGCAGTTCTTC.

The CDR3 protein is CASSETGTSGRDEQFF. CDR3 in DNA: TGCGCCAGCAGTGAGACCGGGACTAGCGGCCGTGATGAGCAGTTCTTC. This chain connects TRBV10-1 to TRBJ2-1; TRBD2 matches 11 bases. The CDR3 has 16 residues. Germline lookup yields CDR1 WNHNN and CDR2 SYGVQD (reference sequence). The V segment lost 2 bases and the J segment 8 bases; nucleotides outside the gene matches: 8.

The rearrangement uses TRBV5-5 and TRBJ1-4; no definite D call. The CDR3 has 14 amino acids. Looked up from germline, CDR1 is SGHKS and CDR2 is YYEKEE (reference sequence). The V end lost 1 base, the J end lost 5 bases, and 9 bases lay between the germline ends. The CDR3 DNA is TGTGCCAGCAGCTTGTTCCGGGGAAATGAAAAACTGTTTTTT. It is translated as CASSLFRGNEKLFF. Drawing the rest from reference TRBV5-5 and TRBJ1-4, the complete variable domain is DAGVTQSPTHLIKTRGQQVTLRCSPISGHKSVSWYQQVLGQGPQFIFQYYEKEERGRGNFPDRFSARQFPNYSSELNVNALLLGDSALYLCASSLFRGNEKLFFGSGTQLSVL.

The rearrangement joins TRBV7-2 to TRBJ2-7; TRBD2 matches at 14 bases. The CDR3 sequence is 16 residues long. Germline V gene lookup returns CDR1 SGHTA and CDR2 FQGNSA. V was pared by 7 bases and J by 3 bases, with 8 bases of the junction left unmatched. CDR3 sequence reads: CASTRGGLAGDYEQYF. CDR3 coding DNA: TGTGCCAGCACTCGGGGGGGACTAGCGGGAGACTACGAGCAGTACTTC.

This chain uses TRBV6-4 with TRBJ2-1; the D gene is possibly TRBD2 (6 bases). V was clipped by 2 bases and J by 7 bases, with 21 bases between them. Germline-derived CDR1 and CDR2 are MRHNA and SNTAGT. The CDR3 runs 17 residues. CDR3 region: CASSDTSTGVSRNEQFF. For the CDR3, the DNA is TGTGCCAGCAGTGACACCTCAACGGGAGTAAGCCGGAATGAGCAGTTCTTC.

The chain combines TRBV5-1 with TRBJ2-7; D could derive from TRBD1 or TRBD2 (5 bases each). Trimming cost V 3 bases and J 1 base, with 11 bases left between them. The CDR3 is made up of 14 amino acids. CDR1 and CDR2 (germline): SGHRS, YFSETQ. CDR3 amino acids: CASSYGADSYEQYF. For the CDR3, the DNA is TGCGCCAGCAGCTACGGGGCCGATTCCTACGAGCAGTACTTC. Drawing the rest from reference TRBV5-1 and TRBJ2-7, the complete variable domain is KAGVTQTPRYLIKTRGQQVTLSCSPISGHRSVSWYQQTPGQGLQFLFEYFSETQRNKGNFPGRFSGRQFSNSRSEMNVSTLELGDSALYLCASSYGADSYEQYFGPGTRLTVT.

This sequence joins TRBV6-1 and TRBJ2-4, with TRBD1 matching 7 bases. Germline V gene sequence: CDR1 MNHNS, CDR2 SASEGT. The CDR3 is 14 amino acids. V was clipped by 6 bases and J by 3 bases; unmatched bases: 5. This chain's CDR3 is CASRETGSKNIQYF. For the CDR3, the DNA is TGTGCCAGCAGGGAGACAGGGAGCAAAAACATTCAGTACTTC.

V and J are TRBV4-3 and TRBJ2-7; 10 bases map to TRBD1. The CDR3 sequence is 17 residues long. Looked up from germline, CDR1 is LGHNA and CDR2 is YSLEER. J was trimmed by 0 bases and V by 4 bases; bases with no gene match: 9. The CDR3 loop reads CASSPRTGTGVSYEQYF. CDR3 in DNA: TGCGCCAGCAGCCCCCGAACCGGGACAGGGGTCTCCTACGAGCAGTACTTC.

This chain's CDR3 is CASTTGQETQYF. As DNA, the CDR3 is TGTGCCAGCACGACAGGACAAGAGACCCAGTACTTC. V is TRBV2 and J is TRBJ2-5; maybe TRBD1 (6 bases). Trimming pared 7 bases from V and 2 bases from J, leaving 8 bases between. Germline V gene lookup returns CDR1 SNHLY and CDR2 FYNNEI. The CDR3 sequence is 12 residues long.

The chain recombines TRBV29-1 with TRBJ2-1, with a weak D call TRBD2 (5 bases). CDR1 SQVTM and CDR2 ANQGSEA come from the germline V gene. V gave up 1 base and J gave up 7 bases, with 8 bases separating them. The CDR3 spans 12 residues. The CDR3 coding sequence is TGCAGCGTTGAAGCTACGGGGAATGAGCAGTTCTTC. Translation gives CSVEATGNEQFF.

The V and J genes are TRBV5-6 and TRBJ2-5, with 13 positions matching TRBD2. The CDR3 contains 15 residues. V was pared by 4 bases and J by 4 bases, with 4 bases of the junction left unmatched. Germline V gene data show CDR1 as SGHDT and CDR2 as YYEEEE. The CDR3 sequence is CASSLRLAGGETQYF. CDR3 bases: TGTGCCAGCAGCCTACGACTAGCGGGAGGAGAGACCCAGTACTTC.

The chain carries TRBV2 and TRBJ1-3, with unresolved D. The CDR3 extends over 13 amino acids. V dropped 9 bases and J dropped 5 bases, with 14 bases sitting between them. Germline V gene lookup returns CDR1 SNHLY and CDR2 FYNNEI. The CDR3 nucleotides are TGTGCCAGTCAGGAGGAAGGGAGAAACACCATATATTTT. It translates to CASQEEGRNTIYF.

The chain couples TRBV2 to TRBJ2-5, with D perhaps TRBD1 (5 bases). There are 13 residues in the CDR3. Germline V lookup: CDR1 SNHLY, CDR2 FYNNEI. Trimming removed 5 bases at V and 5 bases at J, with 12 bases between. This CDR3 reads CASSSFRVETQYF. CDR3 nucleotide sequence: TGTGCCAGCAGTAGCTTCAGGGTTGAGACCCAGTACTTC. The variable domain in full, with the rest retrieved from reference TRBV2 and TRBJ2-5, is EPEVTQTPSHQVTQMGQEVILRCVPISNHLYFYWYRQILGQKVEFLVSFYNNEISEKSEIFDDQFSVERPDGSNFTLKIRSTKLEDSAMYFCASSSFRVETQYFGPGTRLLVL.

CDR3 protein: CASSQSNDDCANQPQHF. DNA for the CDR3: TGCGCCAGCAGTCAATCGAATGATGACTGCGCTAATCAGCCCCAGCATTTT. The chain recombines TRBV23-1 with TRBJ1-5; the D is unclear. TRBV23-1 is marked as an open reading frame, function uncertain. V was trimmed by 0 bases and J by 4 bases, leaving 16 bases between them. This CDR3 has 17 residues.

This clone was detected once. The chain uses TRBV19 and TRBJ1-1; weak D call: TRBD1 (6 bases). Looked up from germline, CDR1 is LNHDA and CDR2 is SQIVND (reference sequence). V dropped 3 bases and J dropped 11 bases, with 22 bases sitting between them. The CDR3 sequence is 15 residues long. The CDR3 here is CASSMQAQGLGTAFF. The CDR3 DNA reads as TGTGCCAGTAGTATGCAAGCCCAGGGGCTAGGGACTGCTTTCTTT.

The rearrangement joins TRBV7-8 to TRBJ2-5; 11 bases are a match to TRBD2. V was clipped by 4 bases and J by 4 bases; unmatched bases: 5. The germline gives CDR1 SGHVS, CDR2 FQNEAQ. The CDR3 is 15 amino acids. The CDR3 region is CASSSLAGVRETQYF. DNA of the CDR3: TGTGCCAGCAGCTCACTAGCGGGAGTGCGAGAGACCCAGTACTTC.

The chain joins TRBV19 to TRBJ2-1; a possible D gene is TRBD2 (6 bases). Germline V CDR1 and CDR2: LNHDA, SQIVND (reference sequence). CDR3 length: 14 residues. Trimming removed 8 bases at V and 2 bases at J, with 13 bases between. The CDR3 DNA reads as TGTGCCAGTTCGGCTAGCGCGACCTACAATGAGCAGTTCTTC. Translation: CASSASATYNEQFF.

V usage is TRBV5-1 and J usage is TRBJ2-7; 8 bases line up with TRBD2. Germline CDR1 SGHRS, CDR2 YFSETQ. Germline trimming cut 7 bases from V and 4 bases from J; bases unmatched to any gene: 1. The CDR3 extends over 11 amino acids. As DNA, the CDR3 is TGCGCCAGCTCGGGAGGGTACGAGCAGTACTTC. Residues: CASSGGYEQYF.

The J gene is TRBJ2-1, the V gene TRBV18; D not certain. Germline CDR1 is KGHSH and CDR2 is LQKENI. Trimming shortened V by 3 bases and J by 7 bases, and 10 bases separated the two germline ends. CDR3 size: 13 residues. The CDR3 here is CASSPNVINEQFF. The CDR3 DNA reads TGTGCCAGCTCACCTAATGTGATAAATGAGCAGTTCTTC.

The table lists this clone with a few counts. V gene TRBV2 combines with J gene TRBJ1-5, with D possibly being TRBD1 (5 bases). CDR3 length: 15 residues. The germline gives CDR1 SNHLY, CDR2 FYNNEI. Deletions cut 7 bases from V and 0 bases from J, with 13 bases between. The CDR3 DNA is TGTGCCAGCAATTCAGGGACCTTTAGCAATCAGCCCCAGCATTTT. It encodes CASNSGTFSNQPQHF.

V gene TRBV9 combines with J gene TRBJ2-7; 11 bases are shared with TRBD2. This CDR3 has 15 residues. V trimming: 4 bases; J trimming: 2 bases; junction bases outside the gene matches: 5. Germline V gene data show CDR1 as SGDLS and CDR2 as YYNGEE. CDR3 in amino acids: CASSLGTSGTYEQYF. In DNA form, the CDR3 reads TGTGCCAGCAGCCTAGGGACTAGCGGAACCTACGAGCAGTACTTC. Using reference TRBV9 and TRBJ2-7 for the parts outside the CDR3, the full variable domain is DSGVTQTPKHLITATGQRVTLRCSPRSGDLSVYWYQQSLDQGLQFLIQYYNGEERAKGNILERFSAQQFPDLHSELNLSSLELGDSALYFCASSLGTSGTYEQYFGPGTRLTVT.

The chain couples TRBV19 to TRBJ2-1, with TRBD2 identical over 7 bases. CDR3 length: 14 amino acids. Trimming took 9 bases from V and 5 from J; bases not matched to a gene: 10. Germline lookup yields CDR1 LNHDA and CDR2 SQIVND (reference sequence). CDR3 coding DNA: TGTGCCAGCTCGACTAAGCGGGGCAACAATGAGCAGTTCTTC. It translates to CASSTKRGNNEQFF.

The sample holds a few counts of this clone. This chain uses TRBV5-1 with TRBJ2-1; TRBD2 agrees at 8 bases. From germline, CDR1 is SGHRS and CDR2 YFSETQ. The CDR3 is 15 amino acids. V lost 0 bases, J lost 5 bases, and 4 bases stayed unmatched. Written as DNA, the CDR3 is TGCGCCAGCAGCTTGGCGGTAGCGGGAAACAATGAGCAGTTCTTC. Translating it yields CASSLAVAGNNEQFF.

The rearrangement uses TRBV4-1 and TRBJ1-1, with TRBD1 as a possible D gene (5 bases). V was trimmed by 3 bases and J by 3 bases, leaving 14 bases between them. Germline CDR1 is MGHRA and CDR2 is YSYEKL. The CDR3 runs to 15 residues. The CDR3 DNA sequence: TGCGCCAGCAGCCAGCGAGAGGGGTTGGACACTGAAGCTTTCTTT. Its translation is CASSQREGLDTEAFF.

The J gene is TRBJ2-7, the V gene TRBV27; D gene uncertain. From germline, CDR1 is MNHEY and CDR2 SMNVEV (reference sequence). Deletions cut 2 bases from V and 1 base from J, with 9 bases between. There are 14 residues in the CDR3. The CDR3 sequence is CASSLGTTSYEQYF. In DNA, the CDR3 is TGTGCCAGCAGTTTAGGTACAACTTCCTACGAGCAGTACTTC.

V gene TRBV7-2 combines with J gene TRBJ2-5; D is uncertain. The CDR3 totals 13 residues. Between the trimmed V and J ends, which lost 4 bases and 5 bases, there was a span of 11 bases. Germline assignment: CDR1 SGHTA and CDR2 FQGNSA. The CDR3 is CASSSPLGETQYF. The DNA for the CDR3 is TGTGCCAGCAGCTCACCCTTAGGGGAGACCCAGTACTTC.

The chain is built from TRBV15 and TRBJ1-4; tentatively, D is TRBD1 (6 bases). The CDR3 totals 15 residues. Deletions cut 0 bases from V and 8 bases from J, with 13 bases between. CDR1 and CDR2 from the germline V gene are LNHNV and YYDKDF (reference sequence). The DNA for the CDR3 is TGTGCCACCAGCAGAGATGGGGGGCCCCAAGAAAAACTGTTTTTT. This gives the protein CATSRDGGPQEKLFF.

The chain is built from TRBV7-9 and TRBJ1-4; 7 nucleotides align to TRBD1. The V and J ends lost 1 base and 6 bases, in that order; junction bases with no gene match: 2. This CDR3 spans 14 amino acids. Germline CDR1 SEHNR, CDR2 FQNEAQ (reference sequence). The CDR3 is CASSLVGGDEKLFF. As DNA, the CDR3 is TGTGCCAGCAGCTTAGTAGGGGGCGATGAAAAACTGTTTTTT.